The subject of this entry is one T cell receptor (beta chain). What it binds is unknown. The CDR3 carries no conserved terminal phenylalanine or tryptophan, so it likely arises from a read error. Preparation of TCR beta libraries was done by quantitative 5'-RACE with molecular barcodes. A single record per CDR3 protein comes from TCRdb applying MiXCR to the 5' RACE reads. The sample lists more than 650,000 distinct CDR3 sequences; approximately 10% were seen once. The record originates from a study of CD8 T cells in ankylosing spondylitis. The CDR3 consists of 17 residues. Trimming removed 6 bases at V and 4 bases at J, with 19 bases between. Germline V gene sequence: CDR1 LGHDT, CDR2 YNNKEL (reference sequence). General study results and limits: Ankylosing spondylitis blood appeared to be characterized by a TCR beta motif of eight or nine highly homologous variants. Matched ankylosing spondylitis synovial fluid reportedly showed significant enrichment of disease-linked clones. Before this, some motif variants had been reported in reactive arthritis synovial fluid and blood.

The clonotype comes from a male donor with ankylosing spondylitis. This sequence joins TRBV3-1 and TRBJ2-6, with D possibly called TRBD1 or TRBD2 (6 bases each). The source material was blood, either unsorted or a sorted T cell fraction (not recorded which). CDR3: CASSPIGGGTGANVLTL. CDR3 in DNA: TGTGCCAGCAGTCCTATAGGAGGCGGGACAGGGGCCAACGTCCTGACTCTC.